This T cell receptor (beta chain) was sequenced in a study of T cells after somatic rescue of genetic block. Data came from immunoSEQ multiplex PCR; TCRdb stores just in-frame clones and leaves some out. There are roughly 92,000 clones in the sample; 85% to 90% occur only once, and more than 1.5% lies in the top ten. Germline V lookup: CDR1 MNHEY, CDR2 SMNVEV (reference sequence). V was cut by 5 bases and J by 4 bases, with 23 bases left in between. The CDR3 length is 17 residues. The V and J genes are TRBV27 and TRBJ2-5; D may be TRBD1 (5 bases). The sequence was collected from a woman aged 18-30 years. Sequenced material: peripheral blood mononuclear cells (PBMCs). The CDR3 DNA follows: TGTGCCAGCAGTCCGTACAGATCAATAGGGGCCACAGAGACCCAGTACTTC. Translation gives CASSPYRSIGATETQYF.